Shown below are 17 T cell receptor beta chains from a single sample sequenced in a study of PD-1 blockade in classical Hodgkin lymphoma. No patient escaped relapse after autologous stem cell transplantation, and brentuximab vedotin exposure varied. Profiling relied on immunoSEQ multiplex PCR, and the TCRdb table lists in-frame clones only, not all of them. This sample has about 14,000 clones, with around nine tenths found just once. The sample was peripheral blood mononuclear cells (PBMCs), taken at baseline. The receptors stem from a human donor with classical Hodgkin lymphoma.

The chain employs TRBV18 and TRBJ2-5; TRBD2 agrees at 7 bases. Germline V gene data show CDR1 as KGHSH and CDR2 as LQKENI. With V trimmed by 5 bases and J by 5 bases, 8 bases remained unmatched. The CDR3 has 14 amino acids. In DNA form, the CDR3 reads TGTGCCAGCTCAGCTACTAAGGGAGGGGAGACCCAGTACTTC. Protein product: CASSATKGGETQYF.

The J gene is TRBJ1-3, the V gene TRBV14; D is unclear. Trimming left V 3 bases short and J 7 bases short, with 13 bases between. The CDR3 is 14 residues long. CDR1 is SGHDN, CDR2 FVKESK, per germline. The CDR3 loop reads CASSQISIFNTIYF. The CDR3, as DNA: TGTGCCAGCAGCCAGATCTCCATTTTCAACACCATATATTTT.

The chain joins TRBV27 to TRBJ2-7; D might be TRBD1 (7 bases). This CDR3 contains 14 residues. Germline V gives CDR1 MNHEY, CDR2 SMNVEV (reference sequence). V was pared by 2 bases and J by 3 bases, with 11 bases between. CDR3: CASSLAGGFYEQYF. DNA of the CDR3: TGTGCCAGCAGTTTAGCAGGGGGGTTCTACGAGCAGTACTTC.

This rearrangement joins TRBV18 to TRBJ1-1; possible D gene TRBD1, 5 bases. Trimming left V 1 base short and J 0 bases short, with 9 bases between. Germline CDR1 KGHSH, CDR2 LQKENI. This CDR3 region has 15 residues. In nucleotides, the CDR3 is TGTGCCAGCTCACCACAGAAGGGGTTGAACACTGAAGCTTTCTTT. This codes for CASSPQKGLNTEAFF.

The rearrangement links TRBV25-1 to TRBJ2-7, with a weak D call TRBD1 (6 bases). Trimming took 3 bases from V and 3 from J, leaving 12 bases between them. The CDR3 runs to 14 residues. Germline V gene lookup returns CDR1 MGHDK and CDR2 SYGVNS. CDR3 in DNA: TGTGCCAGCAGTGACCAAGGGACAAGCTACGAGCAGTACTTC. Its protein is CASSDQGTSYEQYF.

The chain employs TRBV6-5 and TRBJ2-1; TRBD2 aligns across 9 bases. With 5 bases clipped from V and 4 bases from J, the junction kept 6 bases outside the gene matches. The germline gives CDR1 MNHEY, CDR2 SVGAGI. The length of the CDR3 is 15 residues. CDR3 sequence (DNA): TGTGCCAGCAGTCCCAGCGGGAGGCTGTACAATGAGCAGTTCTTC. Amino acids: CASSPSGRLYNEQFF.

The CDR3 reads CAISQTSPYNEQFF. The CDR3 DNA sequence: TGTGCCATCAGTCAAACTAGTCCCTACAATGAGCAGTTCTTC. The chain has TRBV10-3 and TRBJ2-1, with D possibly matching TRBD2 (5 bases). CDR3 size: 14 residues. V was clipped by 5 bases and J by 2 bases, with 10 bases between them. CDR1 is ENHRY, CDR2 SYGVKD, per germline.

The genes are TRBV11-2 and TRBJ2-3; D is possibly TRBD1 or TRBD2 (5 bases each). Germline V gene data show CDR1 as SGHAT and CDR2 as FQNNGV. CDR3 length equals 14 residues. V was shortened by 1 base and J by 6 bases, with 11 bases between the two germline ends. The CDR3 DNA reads TGTGCCAGCAGCTTAGTTGGGGGAATGGATACGCAGTATTTT. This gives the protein CASSLVGGMDTQYF. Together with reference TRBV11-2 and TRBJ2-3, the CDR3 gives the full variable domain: EAGVAQSPRYKIIEKRQSVAFWCNPISGHATLYWYQQILGQGPKLLIQFQNNGVVDDSQLPKDRFSAERLKGVDSTLKIQPAKLEDSAVYLCASSLVGGMDTQYFGPGTRLTVL.

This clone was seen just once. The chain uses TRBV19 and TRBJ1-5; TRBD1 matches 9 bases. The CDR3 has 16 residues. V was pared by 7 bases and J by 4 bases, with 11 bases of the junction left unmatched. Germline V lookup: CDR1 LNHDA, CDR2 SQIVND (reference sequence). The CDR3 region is CASTTGQGWKNQPQHF. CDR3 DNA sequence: TGTGCCAGTACTACGGGACAGGGTTGGAAGAATCAGCCCCAGCATTTT.

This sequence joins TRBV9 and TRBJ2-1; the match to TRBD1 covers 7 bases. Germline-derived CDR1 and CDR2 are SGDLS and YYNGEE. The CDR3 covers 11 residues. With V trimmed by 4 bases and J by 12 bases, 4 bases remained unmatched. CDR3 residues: CASSRQGLQFF. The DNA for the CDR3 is TGTGCCAGCAGCCGACAGGGTCTGCAGTTCTTC.

CDR3: CASSRTGGGNADTQYF. In nucleotides, the CDR3 is TGTGCCAGCAGCCGGACAGGCGGGGGGAACGCAGATACGCAGTATTTT. This chain joins TRBV7-3 and TRBJ2-3; TRBD2 might be the D (8 bases). The germline CDR1 and CDR2 sequences are SGHTA and FQGTGA. This CDR3 is built from 16 residues. The germline V and J ends were trimmed by 5 bases and 4 bases, with 19 bases remaining between them.

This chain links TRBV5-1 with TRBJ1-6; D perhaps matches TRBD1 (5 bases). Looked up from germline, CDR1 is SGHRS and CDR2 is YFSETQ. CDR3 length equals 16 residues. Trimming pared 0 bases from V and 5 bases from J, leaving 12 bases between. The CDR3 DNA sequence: TGCGCCAGCAGCTTGGGGTCTACAGGCGATAATTCACCCCTCCACTTT. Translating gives CASSLGSTGDNSPLHF.

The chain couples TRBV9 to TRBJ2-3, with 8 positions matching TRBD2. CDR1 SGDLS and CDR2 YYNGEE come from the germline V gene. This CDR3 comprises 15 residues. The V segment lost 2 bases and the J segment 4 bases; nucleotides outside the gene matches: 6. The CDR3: CASSVGGGRPDTQYF. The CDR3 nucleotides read TGTGCCAGCAGCGTCGGGGGGGGCCGCCCAGATACGCAGTATTTT.

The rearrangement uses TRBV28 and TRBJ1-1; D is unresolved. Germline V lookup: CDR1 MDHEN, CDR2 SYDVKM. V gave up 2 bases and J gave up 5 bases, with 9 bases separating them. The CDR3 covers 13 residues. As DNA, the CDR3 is TGTGCCAGCAGTTTAACGCGAAGGACTGAAGCTTTCTTT. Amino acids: CASSLTRRTEAFF.

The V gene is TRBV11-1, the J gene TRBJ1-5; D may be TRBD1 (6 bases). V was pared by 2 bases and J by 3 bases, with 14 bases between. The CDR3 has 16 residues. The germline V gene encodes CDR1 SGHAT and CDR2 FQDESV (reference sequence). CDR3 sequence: CASSLPTRGNNQPQHF. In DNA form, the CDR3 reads TGTGCCAGCAGCTTACCCACCAGGGGTAACAATCAGCCCCAGCATTTT.

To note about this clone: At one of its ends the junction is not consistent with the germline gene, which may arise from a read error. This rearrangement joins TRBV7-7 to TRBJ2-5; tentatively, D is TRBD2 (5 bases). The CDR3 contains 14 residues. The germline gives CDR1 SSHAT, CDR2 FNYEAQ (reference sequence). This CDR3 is CASSSDFSAETQYF. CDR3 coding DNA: TGTGCTAGCAGCTCAGACTTTAGCGCGGAGACCCAGTACTTC.

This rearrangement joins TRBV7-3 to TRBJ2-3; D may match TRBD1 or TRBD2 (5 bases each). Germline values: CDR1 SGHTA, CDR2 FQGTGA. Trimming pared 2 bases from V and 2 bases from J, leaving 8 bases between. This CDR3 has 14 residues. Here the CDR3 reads CASSLGGHTDTQYF. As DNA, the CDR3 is TGTGCCAGCAGCTTAGGAGGACACACAGATACGCAGTATTTT.